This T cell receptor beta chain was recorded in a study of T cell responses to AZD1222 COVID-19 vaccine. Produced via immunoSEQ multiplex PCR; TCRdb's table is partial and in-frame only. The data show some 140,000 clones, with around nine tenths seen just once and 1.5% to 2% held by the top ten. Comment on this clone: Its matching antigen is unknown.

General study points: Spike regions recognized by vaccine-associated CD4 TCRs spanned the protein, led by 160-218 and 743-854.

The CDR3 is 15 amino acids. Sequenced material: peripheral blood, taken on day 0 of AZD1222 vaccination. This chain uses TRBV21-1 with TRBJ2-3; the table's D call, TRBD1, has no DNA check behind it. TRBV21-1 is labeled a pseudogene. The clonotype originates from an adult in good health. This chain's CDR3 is CASSKRDRATDTQYF. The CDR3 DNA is TGTGCCAGCAGCAAAAGGGACAGGGCCACAGATACGCAGTATTTT.